The rows below give T cell receptor beta chains drawn from one sample of a study of Graves' ophthalmopathy and Graves' hyperthyroidism. Using its own MiXCR run on the multiplex PCR reads, TCRdb lists one record per CDR3 protein. The sample holds 560,000 or so distinct CDR3 sequences, less than 45% seen once. The sample consisted of peripheral blood or thyroid tissue (not recorded which). Receptors originate from an adult man with Graves' hyperthyroidism. CDR3s include the opening cysteine and the closing phenylalanine or tryptophan. D genes are given only for firm matches. Some rows have no size entry. The others give once, few or many, or a class for an expanded clone.

clone_size	d_call	v_call	j_call	cdr3_nt	cdr3_aa
few	-	TRBV28	TRBJ1-2	TGTGCCAGTTTGGCCGACTCCGGAATTTATGGCTACACCTTC	CASLADSGIYGYTF
-	-	TRBV10-3	TRBJ1-4	TGTGCCATCAGTCCTACAGAGGCCGACGAAAAACTGTTTTTT	CAISPTEADEKLFF
-	TRBD1	TRBV29-1	TRBJ1-6	TGCAGCGTTGAGACAGGGGGATTACCTTCACCCCTCCACTTT	CSVETGGLPSPLHF
once	-	TRBV29-1	TRBJ1-1	TGCAGCGATTTCCAGGGGACGAGAGCTTTCTTT	CSDFQGTRAFF
many	TRBD2	TRBV7-7	TRBJ2-5	TGTGCTAGCGCTAGCGGTTACCAAGAGACCCAGTACTTC	CASASGYQETQYF
many	TRBD2	TRBV5-5	TRBJ2-1	TGTGCCAGCAGCTTGGCACCGGGACTAGGATTTGAGCAGTTCTTC	CASSLAPGLGFEQFF
many	TRBD1	TRBV10-3	TRBJ1-6	TGTGCCATCAGGCAGGGGGTTCAGGATTCACCCCTCCACTTT	CAIRQGVQDSPLHF
few	-	TRBV6-1	TRBJ1-5	TGTGCCAGCGACCTGAGGTCGAGCAATCAGCCCCAGCATTTT	CASDLRSSNQPQHF
-	-	TRBV20-1	TRBJ1-5	TGCAGTGCTAGAGATACCGGATCGGGATACGAGCAGCCCCAGCATTTT	CSARDTGSGYEQPQHF
-	-	TRBV12-3/TRBV12-4	TRBJ2-5	TGTGCCAGCAGTTTAGTGGGGACCCAGTACTTC	CASSLVGTQYF
-	-	TRBV29-1	TRBJ2-7	TGCAGCGTTGAAGGGACCGACGGGTCTCTTTCCTACGAGCAGTACTTC	CSVEGTDGSLSYEQYF
many	-	TRBV19	TRBJ1-1	TGTGCCAGTAGCGGACAGCCTCACACTGAAGCTTTCTTT	CASSGQPHTEAFF
-	TRBD1	TRBV29-1	TRBJ2-7	TGCAGCGCCGGGGGGACAGGGACCTACGAGCAGTACTTC	CSAGGTGTYEQYF
-	TRBD1	TRBV19	TRBJ1-2	TGTGCCAGTAGTATGGGGACCCAGGGGGCGGCCAACTATGGCTACACCTTC	CASSMGTQGAANYGYTF
many	-	TRBV10-3	TRBJ2-7	TGTGCCATCAGTGAGTACCAGGACTCCTACGAGCAGTACTTC	CAISEYQDSYEQYF
-	-	TRBV19	TRBJ1-5	TGTGCCAGTAGTATATCGGGGCAGTACTATCAGCCCCAGCATTTT	CASSISGQYYQPQHF
-	-	TRBV29-1	TRBJ1-1	TGCAGCGTTGATCGGGCAGGGATGAACACTGAAGCTTTCTTT	CSVDRAGMNTEAFF
many	-	TRBV12-3/TRBV12-4	TRBJ1-1	TGTGCCAGCAGTTTGGTCCTTGGGGAAGCTTTCTTT	CASSLVLGEAFF
-	TRBD2	TRBV11-1	TRBJ2-7	TGTGCCAGCTCACTCACTAACCTAAGGACTAGAAACGAGCAGTACTTC	CASSLTNLRTRNEQYF
many	-	TRBV20-1	TRBJ2-7	TGCAGTGCTAGTGGTGGGGCCACTTCCTACGAGCAGTACTTC	CSASGGATSYEQYF
-	-	TRBV10-3	TRBJ1-3	TGTGCCCCCCGGGACTCCTATGGCAACACCATATATTTT	CAPRDSYGNTIYF
-	TRBD1	TRBV2	TRBJ2-7	TGTGCCAGCAGTGACCGGACAGGGGGCTTC	CASSDRTGGF
many	-	TRBV2	TRBJ1-5	TGTGCCAGCAGTGAAGGCACGAGGGGCGTGAAACCCCAGCATTTT	CASSEGTRGVKPQHF
-	-	TRBV19	TRBJ1-5	TGTGCCAGTAGTATAGGGGTGGATCAGCCCCAGCATTTT	CASSIGVDQPQHF
many	-	TRBV5-8	TRBJ1-2	TGTGCCAGCAGCTTGGCGGGGGGCAATGGCTACACCTTC	CASSLAGGNGYTF
-	-	TRBV12-3/TRBV12-4	TRBJ1-4	TGTGCCAGCAGCCCTACCGGGGAGGGGGAAAAACTGTTTTTT	CASSPTGEGEKLFF
few	-	TRBV10-1	TRBJ2-5	TGCGCCAGCAGTGAGTCGGGACCTAGGGGGACCCAGTACTTC	CASSESGPRGTQYF
-	-	TRBV29-1	TRBJ2-7	TGCAGCTTGGTCGGTACGAGCTCCTACGAGCAGTACTTC	CSLVGTSSYEQYF
-	-	TRBV4-1	TRBJ1-5	TGCGCCAGCAGCCGGGGATTCAATCAGCCCCAGCATTTT	CASSRGFNQPQHF
many	TRBD1	TRBV12-5	TRBJ1-4	TGTGCTAGTGGCCCCGCAGGGGGCGTTGAAAAACTGTTTTTT	CASGPAGGVEKLFF
once	TRBD2	TRBV20-1	TRBJ2-3	TGCAGTGCTTCATACCTAACTAGCGGGAGTCGGACAGATACGCAGTATTTT	CSASYLTSGSRTDTQYF
-	TRBD2	TRBV10-3	TRBJ2-7	TGTGCCAGCAGCGACGACTTGGGTGGGAGCGGGGGCTACAATGAGCAGTACTTC	CASSDDLGGSGGYNEQYF
-	-	TRBV3-1	TRBJ2-7	TGTGCCAGCAGTCCCGGCCGGAGAGGACAGTACTTC	CASSPGRRGQYF
-	-	TRBV5-1	TRBJ2-3	TGCGCCAGCAGCTCCTGGAGTACAGATACGCAGTATTTT	CASSSWSTDTQYF